The 9 T cell receptor beta chains presented below share a single source sample, sequenced in a study of T cell responses to AZD1222 COVID-19 vaccine. Generated by immunoSEQ multiplex PCR, the TCRdb table keeps only in-frame clones and is missing some. The table has around 120,000 clones, 85% to 95% seen once; the top ten hold 4% to 6%. This specimen was peripheral blood, taken 28 days after the second AZD1222 dose. The receptor source for this set is an adult who received the AZD1222 COVID-19 vaccine.

The chain carries TRBV19 and TRBJ2-5, with D possibly TRBD1 on 6 matching bases. Trimming left V 10 bases short and J 1 base short, with 13 bases between. Germline V CDR1 and CDR2: LNHDA, SQIVND (reference sequence). The CDR3 runs to 13 residues. CDR3 in amino acids: CATRTARQETQYF. In nucleotides, the CDR3 is TGTGCCACAAGGACAGCTCGCCAAGAGACCCAGTACTTC.

The table lists this clone with a count of one. V usage is TRBV20-1 and J usage is TRBJ1-4; no clear D. Trimming stripped 3 bases from V and 0 bases from J, with 8 bases between. The CDR3 length is 14 residues. Germline CDR1 and CDR2: DFQATT and SNEGSKA (reference sequence). The CDR3 DNA follows: TGCAGTGCTAGTTACGGATCAACTAATGAAAAACTGTTTTTT. The encoded protein is CSASYGSTNEKLFF.

The chain couples TRBV5-1 to TRBJ1-4; 7 bases are shared with TRBD1. Germline CDR1 and CDR2: SGHRS and YFSETQ. V gave up 4 bases and J gave up 8 bases; unmatched junction bases: 5. The CDR3 sequence is 13 residues long. CDR3 nucleotide sequence: TGCGCCAGCAGCGTGGACAGGATCGAAAAACTGTTTTTT. Protein product: CASSVDRIEKLFF.

The rearrangement joins TRBV2 to TRBJ2-7, with 8 nucleotides matching TRBD2. The CDR3 consists of 15 residues. V lost 3 bases, J lost 2 bases, and 6 bases stayed unmatched. Germline CDR1 SNHLY, CDR2 FYNNEI. The CDR3 spells CASSDGTGGTYEQYF. CDR3 bases: TGTGCCAGCAGTGATGGGACGGGGGGGACCTACGAGCAGTACTTC.

The chain employs TRBV21-1 and TRBJ2-1; the table assigns TRBD2, which was not confirmed against the DNA. TRBV21-1 is assigned pseudogene status. This CDR3 region has 16 residues. CDR3 in amino acids: CATSSGSRYRDDEQFF. The CDR3 DNA reads as TGTGCCACCTCAAGCGGGTCCCGCTATCGAGACGATGAGCAGTTCTTC.

CDR3 region: CASSSTSRVNTIYF. The CDR3 coding sequence is TGTGCCAGCAGCTCGACCAGCAGGGTTAACACCATATATTTT. V usage is TRBV7-2 and J usage is TRBJ1-3; tentative D call: TRBD1 (5 bases). V was trimmed by 4 bases and J by 7 bases, leaving 14 bases between them. Germline V gene lookup returns CDR1 SGHTA and CDR2 FQGNSA. This CDR3 spans 14 amino acids. The entire variable domain, with the rest obtained from reference TRBV7-2 and TRBJ1-3, is as follows: GAGVSQSPSNKVTEKGKDVELRCDPISGHTALYWYRQSLGQGLEFLIYFQGNSAPDKSGLPSDRFSAERTGGSVSTLTIQRTQQEDSAVYLCASSSTSRVNTIYFGEGSWLTVV.

This clone was seen more than once but under ten times. This chain uses TRBV11-2 with TRBJ2-5; TRBD1 matches 8 bases. This CDR3 comprises 17 residues. Trimming took 8 bases from V and 4 from J; bases not matched to a gene: 18. CDR1 is SGHAT and CDR2 is FQNNGV in the germline V gene. The CDR3 loop is CASQGGRGRKARETQYF. CDR3 DNA sequence: TGTGCCAGCCAGGGGGGCAGGGGGCGCAAAGCCCGAGAGACCCAGTACTTC.

The chain combines TRBV11-2 with TRBJ2-1; 11 nucleotides agree with TRBD2. The junction had 3 bases not matched to a gene; V was cut back by 3 bases and J by 2 bases. CDR3 length: 16 amino acids. Germline CDR1 and CDR2: SGHAT and FQNNGV. The CDR3 coding sequence is TGTGCCAGCAGCTTCTTAGCGGGAGGGACCTACAATGAGCAGTTCTTC. The encoded protein is CASSFLAGGTYNEQFF.

The rearrangement joins TRBV5-8 to TRBJ1-2; D gene unclear. V was trimmed by 1 base and J by 3 bases, leaving 16 bases between them. The CDR3 covers 16 residues. CDR1 SGHTS and CDR2 YDEGEE come from the germline V gene. CDR3 sequence: CASSLSTYTSDYGYTF. Here the CDR3 DNA reads TGTGCCAGCAGCTTGTCGACATACACCTCCGACTATGGCTACACCTTC.